This record concerns one T cell receptor beta chain sequence. Germline V gives CDR1 SNHLY, CDR2 FYNNEI. CDR3 length: 15 amino acids. Trimming cost V 4 bases and J 1 base, with 13 bases left between them. This entry is derived from a study of blood T cell repertoires in COVID-19. Assignments of participants to cohorts depended upon their own reported clinical history. The protocol was immunoSEQ multiplex PCR, while the TCRdb copy is restricted to in-frame clones and leaves out a portion. The repertoire holds 320,000 or so clones, roughly nine tenths seen once, with 1% in the top ten. The receptor was derived from a young woman who had recovered from COVID-19. Sequences were obtained from PBMCs or T cells enriched from blood (not recorded which). The rearrangement joins TRBV2 to TRBJ1-2; D is undetermined. The CDR3 region has the DNA TGTGCCAGCAGTGCTGGGAGCACCCTTAACTATGGCTACACCTTC. Its translation is CASSAGSTLNYGYTF.